This is a list of T cell receptor beta chains from one sample in a study of STAT5B mutations in CD4+ large granular lymphocyte leukemia. Some clones are missing from TCRdb's copy, which holds only in-frame ones; the method was immunoSEQ multiplex PCR. The top ten clones hold about 1% of a sample with about 26,000 clones, just under 80% of them seen once. The sequenced sample was CD4+ T cells from blood buffy coats. These receptor sequences come from a human donor in good health. Each CDR3 is given with its conserved first and last residue. D genes are given only for firm matches. Size tells how often a clone was seen (once, few, many) or the class of an expanded clone, and some rows leave it out.

d_gene	abundance	v_gene	j_gene	len	CDR3aa	CDR3nt
-	-	TRBV7-2	TRBJ1-1	15	CASSLSSPTNTEAFF	TGTGCCAGCAGCTTATCGTCCCCCACAAACACTGAAGCTTTCTTT
-	-	TRBV11-3	TRBJ1-4	13	CASSLTVYEKLFF	TGTGCCAGCAGCCTTACGGTATATGAAAAACTGTTTTTT
-	-	TRBV5-1	TRBJ1-3	13	CASSLGEGNTIYF	TGCGCCAGCAGCTTGGGAGAGGGAAACACCATATATTTT
TRBD1	once	TRBV5-1	TRBJ2-5	15	CASSLAPGGPKTQYF	TGCGCCAGCAGCTTGGCCCCAGGGGGCCCAAAGACCCAGTACTTC
TRBD1	once	TRBV6-5	TRBJ2-3	15	CASSRGQVSADTQYF	TGTGCCAGCAGCCGGGGACAGGTCAGCGCAGATACGCAGTATTTT
-	-	TRBV4-2	TRBJ1-1	15	CASSHESDRNTEAFF	TGTGCCAGCAGCCACGAGTCGGACAGGAACACTGAAGCTTTCTTT
-	-	TRBV7-2	TRBJ1-4	14	CASSLGQINEKLFF	TGTGCCAGCAGCCTCGGACAGATAAATGAAAAACTGTTTTTT
-	-	TRBV28	TRBJ2-2	14	CASSPQGGTGELFF	TGTGCCAGCAGTCCCCAAGGTGGTACCGGGGAGCTGTTTTTT
TRBD1	-	TRBV27	TRBJ2-7	14	CASGGTGGKGEQYF	TGTGCCAGCGGTGGGACAGGGGGAAAGGGGGAGCAGTACTTC
-	-	TRBV5-1	TRBJ1-6	14	CASSLGQDNSPLHF	TGCGCCAGCAGCTTGGGACAGGATAATTCACCCCTCCACTTT
TRBD1	-	TRBV18	TRBJ2-5	14	CASSRDRLSETQYF	TGTGCCAGCTCGCGGGACAGGCTTTCGGAGACCCAGTACTTC
-	-	TRBV6-5	TRBJ1-6	15	CASSTDFGRDSPLHF	TGTGCCAGTAGTACTGACTTCGGCAGGGATTCACCCCTCCACTTT
TRBD2	-	TRBV5-6	TRBJ2-2	16	CASSRSGGMYTGELFF	TGTGCCAGCAGCCGTAGCGGGGGGATGTACACCGGGGAGCTGTTTTTT
-	few	TRBV30	TRBJ1-1	15	CAWSVSSRGDTEAFF	TGTGCCTGGAGTGTCAGTAGCCGGGGGGACACTGAAGCTTTCTTT
-	few	TRBV6-5	TRBJ1-5	14	CASSSEAGNQPQHF	TGTGCCAGCAGTTCAGAGGCAGGGAATCAGCCCCAGCATTTT
-	-	TRBV27	TRBJ1-4	16	CASSPRKLVSNEKLFF	TGTGCCAGCAGTCCCCGTAAATTGGTGTCGAATGAAAAACTGTTTTTT
-	-	TRBV25-1	TRBJ1-2	16	CASSEFEGGSWLGYTF	TGTGCCAGCAGTGAATTTGAGGGCGGCAGTTGGCTTGGCTACACCTTC
-	-	TRBV6-1	TRBJ1-6	18	CASSDGGAGRTNNSPLHF	TGTGCCAGCAGTGACGGTGGAGCGGGTCGTACAAATAATTCACCCCTCCACTTT
-	-	TRBV7-9	TRBJ2-2	15	CATYGEGGHTGELFF	TGTGCCACCTACGGTGAAGGAGGCCACACCGGGGAGCTGTTTTTT
TRBD2	-	TRBV6-6	TRBJ2-1	15	CASSYGASGGNEQFF	TGTGCCAGCAGTTATGGGGCTAGCGGAGGGAATGAGCAGTTCTTC
TRBD1	-	TRBV6-6	TRBJ1-1	14	CASSLTGLVSEAFF	TGTGCCAGCAGCTTGACAGGGCTCGTTTCTGAAGCTTTCTTT
-	-	TRBV7-2	TRBJ2-3	13	CASSPRGADTQYF	TGTGCCAGCAGCCCCAGAGGGGCAGATACGCAGTATTTT
-	-	TRBV6-6	TRBJ2-5	15	CASSYSSTDRGEQYF	TGTGCCAGCAGTTACTCGTCCACGGATAGAGGGGAGCAGTACTTC
TRBD2	-	TRBV19	TRBJ2-1	15	CASSLGGSSYNEQFF	TGTGCCAGTAGTCTCGGGGGGAGCTCCTACAATGAGCAGTTCTTC
TRBD1	-	TRBV5-6	TRBJ1-2	14	CASSSTGTGDGYTF	TGTGCCAGCAGTTCGACCGGGACAGGGGATGGCTACACCTTC
-	-	TRBV6-6	TRBJ2-3	12	CASSLATDTQYF	TGTGCCAGTTCCTTGGCGACAGATACGCAGTATTTT
-	few	TRBV27	TRBJ1-1	13	CASSLSKSTEAFF	TGTGCCAGCAGTTTATCGAAGAGCACTGAAGCTTTCTTT
-	-	TRBV15	TRBJ2-7	14	CATSRDRATPEQYF	TGTGCCACCAGCAGAGATCGGGCCACCCCCGAGCAGTACTTC
-	-	TRBV9	TRBJ2-1	13	CASSVRQGHEQFF	TGTGCCAGCAGCGTGCGTCAGGGACATGAGCAGTTCTTC
-	-	TRBV10-1	TRBJ2-2	14	CASSDRIGAGELFF	TGCGCCAGCAGCGACCGTATCGGGGCCGGGGAGCTGTTTTTT
-	-	TRBV28	TRBJ1-2	16	CASSLGGGTFVYGYTF	TGTGCCAGCAGTTTAGGGGGAGGGACGTTTGTCTATGGCTACACCTTC
TRBD1	-	TRBV2	TRBJ1-1	14	CASIDGTGATEAFF	TGTGCCAGCATAGACGGGACAGGGGCCACTGAAGCTTTCTTT
-	-	TRBV6-4	TRBJ2-2	15	CASSRTGPNTGELFF	TGTGCCAGCAGTAGGACTGGACCGAACACCGGGGAGCTGTTTTTT
TRBD2	few	TRBV28	TRBJ2-7	14	CASSSGAGGDEQYF	TGTGCCAGCAGTTCCGGGGCGGGAGGCGACGAGCAGTACTTC
-	-	TRBV5-1	TRBJ2-3	15	CASSLEGRRTDTQYF	TGCGCCAGCAGCTTAGAGGGGCGTAGGACAGATACGCAGTATTTT
-	-	TRBV11-2	TRBJ2-1	15	CASSATLSSYNEQFF	TGTGCCAGCAGCGCAACTTTGAGCTCCTACAATGAGCAGTTCTTC
TRBD1	-	TRBV7-3	TRBJ1-5	17	CASSLTIEDRGYQPQHF	TGTGCCAGCAGCTTAACGATCGAGGACAGGGGGTATCAGCCCCAGCATTTT
-	-	TRBV28	TRBJ1-5	15	CASSSGGGSNQPQHF	TGTGCCAGCAGTTCGGGGGGAGGGTCAAATCAGCCCCAGCATTTT
-	-	TRBV7-2	TRBJ2-2	15	CASSPALAPHGELFF	TGTGCCAGCAGTCCCGCTCTGGCTCCCCACGGGGAGCTGTTTTTT
-	-	TRBV19	TRBJ2-6	14	CASSIISGANVLTF	TGTGCCAGTAGTATAATCTCTGGGGCCAACGTCCTGACTTTC
TRBD2	few	TRBV27	TRBJ2-5	16	CASSPTSGRQQETQYF	TGTGCCAGCAGTCCCACTAGCGGGAGGCAACAAGAGACCCAGTACTTC
-	-	TRBV12-5	TRBJ2-1	13	CASGGDTYNEQFF	TGTGCTAGTGGCGGTGACACCTACAATGAGCAGTTCTTC
TRBD1	-	TRBV5-8	TRBJ2-7	13	CASRDRVPYEQYF	TGTGCCAGCCGGGACAGGGTCCCCTACGAGCAGTACTTC
-	-	TRBV29-1	TRBJ2-6	14	CSVMDISGANVLTF	TGCAGCGTTATGGACATCTCTGGGGCCAACGTCCTGACTTTC
-	-	TRBV5-1	TRBJ1-4	18	CASSLGQKPNNPNEKLFF	TGCGCCAGCAGCTTGGGACAGAAGCCAAACAACCCGAATGAAAAACTGTTTTTT
-	-	TRBV10-2	TRBJ2-1	14	CASSGGETYNEQFF	TGCGCCAGCAGTGGTGGGGAGACCTACAATGAGCAGTTCTTC
TRBD1	few	TRBV7-9	TRBJ1-6	14	CASSQGQGNSPLHF	TGTGCCAGCAGCCAGGGACAGGGAAATTCACCCCTCCACTTT
-	-	TRBV7-9	TRBJ2-1	11	CASSGLHEQFF	TGTGCCAGTTCAGGGTTACATGAGCAGTTCTTC
TRBD2	-	TRBV19	TRBJ2-4	16	CASSISGTSASEIQYF	TGTGCCAGTAGTATATCTGGGACTAGCGCCTCGGAGATTCAGTACTTC